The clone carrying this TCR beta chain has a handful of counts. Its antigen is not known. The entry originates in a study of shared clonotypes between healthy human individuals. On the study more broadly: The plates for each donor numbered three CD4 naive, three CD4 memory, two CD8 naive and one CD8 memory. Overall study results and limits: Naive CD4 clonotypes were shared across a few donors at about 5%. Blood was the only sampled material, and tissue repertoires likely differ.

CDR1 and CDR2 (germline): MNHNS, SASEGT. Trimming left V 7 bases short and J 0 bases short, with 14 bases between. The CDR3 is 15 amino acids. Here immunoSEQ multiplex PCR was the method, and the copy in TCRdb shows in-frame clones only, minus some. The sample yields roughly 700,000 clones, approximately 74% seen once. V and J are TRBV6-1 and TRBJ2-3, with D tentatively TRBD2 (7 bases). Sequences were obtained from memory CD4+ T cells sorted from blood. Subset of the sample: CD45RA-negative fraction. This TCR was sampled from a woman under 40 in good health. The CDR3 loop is CASTKRGGSTDTQYF. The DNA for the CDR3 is TGTGCCAGCACTAAAAGGGGGGGGAGCACAGATACGCAGTATTTT.